The sequence of this TCR beta chain was determined in a study of cytomegalovirus exposure and HLA in healthy donors. Study-wide context: Within the Caucasian-associated ancestry cluster were 81% of the roughly 430 genotyped donors. Study-level findings and limits: Several of the most significant clusters were apparently associated with common viral pathogens in a later analysis. The study labeled 164 TCR beta chains cytomegalovirus-associated. Presence/absence analyses supposed approximately even sequencing depth among donors.

The PCR ran on 60 Vbeta and 13 Jbeta primers. TCRdb's table, derived via immunoSEQ multiplex PCR, lists solely in-frame clones and lacks some. The table lists over 80,000 clones, around four fifths of them singletons, with about 3% in the top ten. As for this clone: Antigen: not known.

The CDR3 sequence is 15 residues long. V was clipped by 5 bases and J by 2 bases; unmatched bases: 7. Germline V gene sequence: CDR1 MNHNS, CDR2 SASEGT. The genes are TRBV6-1 and TRBJ2-7; TRBD2 matches at 9 bases. Sequenced input: PBMCs. The sequence was collected from a middle-aged woman in good health and CMV-seronegative. CDR3 sequence: CASSPIAGATYEQYF. The CDR3, as DNA: TGTGCCAGCAGTCCCATAGCGGGGGCCACCTACGAGCAGTACTTC.